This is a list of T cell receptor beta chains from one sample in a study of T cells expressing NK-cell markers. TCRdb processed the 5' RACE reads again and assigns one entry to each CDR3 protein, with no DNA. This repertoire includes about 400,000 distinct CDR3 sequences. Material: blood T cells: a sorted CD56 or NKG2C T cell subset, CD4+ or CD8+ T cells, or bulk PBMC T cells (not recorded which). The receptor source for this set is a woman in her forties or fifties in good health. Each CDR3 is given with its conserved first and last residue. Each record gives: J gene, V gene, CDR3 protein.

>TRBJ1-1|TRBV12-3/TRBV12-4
CASSLARGQAFF
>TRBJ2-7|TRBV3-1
CASTRDSGKILGEQYF
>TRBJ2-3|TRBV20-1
CSAPGTSHDTQYF
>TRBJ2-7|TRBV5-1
CASSFSAGFYEQYF
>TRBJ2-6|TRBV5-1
CASSQWTIGANVLTF
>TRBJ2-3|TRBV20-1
CSARDPRRYTDTQYF
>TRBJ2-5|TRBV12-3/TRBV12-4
CASGTAYQETQYF
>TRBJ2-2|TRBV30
CAWSVRTGLTGELFF
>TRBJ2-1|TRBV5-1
CASSYTPTGGSYNEQFF
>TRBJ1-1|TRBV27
CASSLGGEAFF
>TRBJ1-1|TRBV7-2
CASSLYPGSGAGTEAFF
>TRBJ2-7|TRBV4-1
CASSALSGEPYEQYF
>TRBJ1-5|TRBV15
CATSRDRGIQPQHF
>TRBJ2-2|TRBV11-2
CASSLGRRNTGELFF
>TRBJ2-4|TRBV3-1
CASSQGGVSSAKNIQYF
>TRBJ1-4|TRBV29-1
CSPLRTASATNEKLFF